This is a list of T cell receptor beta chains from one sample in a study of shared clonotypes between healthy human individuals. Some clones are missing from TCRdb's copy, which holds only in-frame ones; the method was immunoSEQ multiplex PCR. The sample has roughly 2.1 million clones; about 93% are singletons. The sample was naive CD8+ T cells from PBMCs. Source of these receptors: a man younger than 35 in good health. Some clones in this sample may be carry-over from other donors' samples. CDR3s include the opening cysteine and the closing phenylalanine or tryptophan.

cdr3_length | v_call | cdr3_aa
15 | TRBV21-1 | CASSRQNPNTGELFF
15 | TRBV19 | CASNGAVATNEKLFF
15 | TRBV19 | CASSILAGAGNTIYF
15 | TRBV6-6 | CASRAPRDGNTEAFF
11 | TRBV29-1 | CSVWFGGELFF
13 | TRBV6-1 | CASSEVGVGGYTF
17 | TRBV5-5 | CASSLGWRRTGTYEQYF
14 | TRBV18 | CASSSRDEFYEQYF
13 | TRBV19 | CASSPTSSNEQFF
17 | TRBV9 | CASSVGRGGATNEKLFF
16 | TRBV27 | CASSLLASGNHQPQHF
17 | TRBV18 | CASSPSVPLAGGDTQYF
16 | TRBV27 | CASSLLQGLGYNEQFF
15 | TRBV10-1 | CASRSSGVGDQPQHF
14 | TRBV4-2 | CASSPRGARTEAFF
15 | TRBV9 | CASSVEWHMNTEAFF
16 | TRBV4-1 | CASSLIHGTAYNEQFF
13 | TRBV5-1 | CASSAGQVVEQYF
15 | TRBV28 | CASSLYRGLNTEAFF
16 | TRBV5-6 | CASSLGLAEGTDTQYF
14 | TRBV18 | CASSPGTRGTEAFF
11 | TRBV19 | CASSQAGELFF
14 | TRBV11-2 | CASSSGLGPDTQYF
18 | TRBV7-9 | CASSSPLDGSNSYNEQFF
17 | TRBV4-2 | CASSQGLISGRLYEQYF
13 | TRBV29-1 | CSVEDRFSYEQYF
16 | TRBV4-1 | CASSQVGNILTDTQYF
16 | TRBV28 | CASSFVLAGELDEQYF
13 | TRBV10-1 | CASSILPTYEQYF
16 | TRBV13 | CASSLGTSEYTDTQYF
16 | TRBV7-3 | CASSQQGRVGYNEQFF
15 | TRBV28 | CASSSLREANNEQFF